This is a list of T cell receptor beta chains from one sample in a study of cytomegalovirus exposure and HLA in healthy donors. The assay was immunoSEQ multiplex PCR, and TCRdb's table has in-frame clones only and misses some. The sample lists over 150,000 clones; around 69% were seen once. Sequenced material: PBMCs. The receptors stem from a man aged 55 to 70 in good health and CMV-seronegative. Each CDR3 is given with its conserved first and last residue. The order of the fields is V gene, clone size, CDR3 protein. Rows give clone size only sometimes, using once, few, many, or a class for an expanded clone.

TRBV9,-,CASSPQGAGELFF
TRBV7-9,-,CASSLGREWEDTQYF
TRBV27,-,CASSFSYRDEDIQYF
TRBV7-2,-,CASSSRQFQPLHF
TRBV9,few,CASSVGGDSETQYF
TRBV6-6,-,CASTLEGYGYTF
TRBV7-2,-,CASSLDQGTYEQYF
TRBV11-3,few,CASSLDGEGEQFF
TRBV19,-,CASSIWGGSSYNEQFF
TRBV10-3,-,CAISESSGGKDQPQHF
TRBV5-4,-,CASSLAWNTGELFF